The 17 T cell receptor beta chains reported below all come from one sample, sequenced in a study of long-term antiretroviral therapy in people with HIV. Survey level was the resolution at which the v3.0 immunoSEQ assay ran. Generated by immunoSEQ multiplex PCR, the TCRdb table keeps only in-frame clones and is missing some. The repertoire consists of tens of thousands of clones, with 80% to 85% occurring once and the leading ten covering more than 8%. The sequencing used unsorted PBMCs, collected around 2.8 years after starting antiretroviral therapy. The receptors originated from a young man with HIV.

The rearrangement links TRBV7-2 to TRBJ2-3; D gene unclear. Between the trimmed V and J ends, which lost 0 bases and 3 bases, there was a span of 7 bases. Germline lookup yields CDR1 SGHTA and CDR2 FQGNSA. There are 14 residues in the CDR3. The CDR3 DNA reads TGTGCCAGCAGCTTAGCGCGTGGGACAGATACGCAGTATTTT. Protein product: CASSLARGTDTQYF.

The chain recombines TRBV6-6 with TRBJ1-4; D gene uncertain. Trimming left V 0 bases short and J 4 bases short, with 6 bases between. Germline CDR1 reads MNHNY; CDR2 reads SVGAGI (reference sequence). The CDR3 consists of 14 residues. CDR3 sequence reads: CASSYSPFNEKLFF. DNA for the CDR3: TGTGCCAGCAGTTACTCGCCGTTTAATGAAAAACTGTTTTTT.

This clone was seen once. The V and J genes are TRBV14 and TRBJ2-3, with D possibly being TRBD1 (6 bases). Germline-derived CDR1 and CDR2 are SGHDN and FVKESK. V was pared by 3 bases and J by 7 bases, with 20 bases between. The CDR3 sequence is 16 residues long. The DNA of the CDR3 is TGTGCCAGCAGCCAGCAGGTTACAGGGCCCCCGTATACGCAGTATTTT. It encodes CASSQQVTGPPYTQYF.

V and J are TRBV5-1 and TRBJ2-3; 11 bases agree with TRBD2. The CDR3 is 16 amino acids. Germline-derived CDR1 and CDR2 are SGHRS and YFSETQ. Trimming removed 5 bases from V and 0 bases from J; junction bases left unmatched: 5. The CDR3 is CASRLAGGTSTDTQYF. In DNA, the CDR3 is TGCGCCAGCAGGCTAGCGGGGGGCACTAGCACAGATACGCAGTATTTT.

In DNA, the CDR3 is TGCAGCGTTGAGGGCAGGAAACCTTATGGCTACACCTTC. Translated: CSVEGRKPYGYTF. The rearrangement joins TRBV29-1 to TRBJ1-2; D is undetermined. Germline CDR1 reads SQVTM; CDR2 reads ANQGSEA. V lost 3 bases, J lost 5 bases, and 13 bases lay in between. This CDR3 is 13 amino acids long.

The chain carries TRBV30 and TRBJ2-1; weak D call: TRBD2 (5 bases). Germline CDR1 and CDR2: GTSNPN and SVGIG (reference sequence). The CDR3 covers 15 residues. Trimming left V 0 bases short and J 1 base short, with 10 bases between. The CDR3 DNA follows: TGTGCCTGGAGTGTACCCCCGGGATCCTACAATGAGCAGTTCTTC. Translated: CAWSVPPGSYNEQFF. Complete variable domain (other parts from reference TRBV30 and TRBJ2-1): SQTIHQWPATLVQPVGSPLSLECTVEGTSNPNLYWYRQAAGRGLQLLFYSVGIGQISSEVPQNLSASRPQDRQFILSSKKLLLSDSGFYLCAWSVPPGSYNEQFFGPGTRLTVL.

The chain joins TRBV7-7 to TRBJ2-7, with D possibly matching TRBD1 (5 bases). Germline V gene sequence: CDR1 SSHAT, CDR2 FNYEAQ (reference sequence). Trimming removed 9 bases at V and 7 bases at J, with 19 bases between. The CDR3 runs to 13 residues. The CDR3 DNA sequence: TGTGCCAGGATAACAGGTTTGTCTTTGGAGCAGTACTTC. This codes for CARITGLSLEQYF.

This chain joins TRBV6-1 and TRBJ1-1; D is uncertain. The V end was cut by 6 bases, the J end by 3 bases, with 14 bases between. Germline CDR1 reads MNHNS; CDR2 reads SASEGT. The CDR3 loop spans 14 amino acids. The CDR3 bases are TGTGCCAGCAGCCCGACGGGGAAGGACACTGAAGCTTTCTTT. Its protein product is CASSPTGKDTEAFF.

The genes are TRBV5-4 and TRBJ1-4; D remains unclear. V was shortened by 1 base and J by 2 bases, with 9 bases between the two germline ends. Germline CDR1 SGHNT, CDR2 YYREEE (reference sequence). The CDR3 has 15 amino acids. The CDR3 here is CASSLRRETNEKLFF. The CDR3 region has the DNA TGTGCCAGCAGCTTGAGAAGGGAGACTAATGAAAAACTGTTTTTT.

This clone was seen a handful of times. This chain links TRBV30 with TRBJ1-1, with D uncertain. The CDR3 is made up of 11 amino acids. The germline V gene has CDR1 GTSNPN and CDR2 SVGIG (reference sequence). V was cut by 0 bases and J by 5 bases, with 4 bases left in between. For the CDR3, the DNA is TGTGCCTGGAGTGTACTAACTGAAGCTTTCTTT. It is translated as CAWSVLTEAFF.

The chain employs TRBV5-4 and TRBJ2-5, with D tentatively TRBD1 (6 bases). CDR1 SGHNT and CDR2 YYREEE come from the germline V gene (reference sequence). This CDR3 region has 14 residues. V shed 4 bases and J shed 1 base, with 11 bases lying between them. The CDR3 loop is CASSIGQRQETQYF. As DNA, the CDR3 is TGTGCCAGCAGCATTGGACAGCGCCAAGAGACCCAGTACTTC.

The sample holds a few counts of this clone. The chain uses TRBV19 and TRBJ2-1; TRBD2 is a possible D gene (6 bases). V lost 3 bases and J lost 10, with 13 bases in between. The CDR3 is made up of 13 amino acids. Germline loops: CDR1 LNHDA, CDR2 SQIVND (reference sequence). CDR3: CASSMAEGGEQFF. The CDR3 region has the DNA TGTGCCAGTAGTATGGCGGAGGGAGGCGAGCAGTTCTTC.

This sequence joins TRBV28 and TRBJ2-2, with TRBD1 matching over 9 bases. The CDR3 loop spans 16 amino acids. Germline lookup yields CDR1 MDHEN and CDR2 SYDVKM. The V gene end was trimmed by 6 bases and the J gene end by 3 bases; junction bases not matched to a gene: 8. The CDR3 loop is CASSPKTGGYTGELFF. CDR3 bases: TGTGCCAGCAGCCCGAAAACAGGGGGCTACACCGGGGAGCTGTTTTTT.

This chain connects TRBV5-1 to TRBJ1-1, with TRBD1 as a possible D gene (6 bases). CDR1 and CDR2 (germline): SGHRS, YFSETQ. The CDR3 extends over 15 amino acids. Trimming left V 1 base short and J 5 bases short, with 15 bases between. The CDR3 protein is CASSLRRVGGTEAFF. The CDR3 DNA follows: TGCGCCAGCAGCTTGCGTCGTGTAGGGGGGACTGAAGCTTTCTTT.

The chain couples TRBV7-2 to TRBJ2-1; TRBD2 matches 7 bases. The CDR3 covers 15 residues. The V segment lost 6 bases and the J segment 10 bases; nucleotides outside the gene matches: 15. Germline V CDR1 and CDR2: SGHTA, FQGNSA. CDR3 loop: CASSRGGSSAKEQFF. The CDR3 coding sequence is TGTGCCAGCAGTCGGGGCGGGAGTTCCGCAAAGGAGCAGTTCTTC. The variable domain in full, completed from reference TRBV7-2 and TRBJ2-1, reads GAGVSQSPSNKVTEKGKDVELRCDPISGHTALYWYRQSLGQGLEFLIYFQGNSAPDKSGLPSDRFSAERTGGSVSTLTIQRTQQEDSAVYLCASSRGGSSAKEQFFGPGTRLTVL.

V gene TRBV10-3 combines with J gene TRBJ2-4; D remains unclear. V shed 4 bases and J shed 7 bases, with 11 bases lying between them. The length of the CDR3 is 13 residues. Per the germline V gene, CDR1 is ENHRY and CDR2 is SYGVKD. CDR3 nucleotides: TGTGCCATCAGTGTAGCTTCTGGGAACATTCAGTACTTC. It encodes CAISVASGNIQYF.

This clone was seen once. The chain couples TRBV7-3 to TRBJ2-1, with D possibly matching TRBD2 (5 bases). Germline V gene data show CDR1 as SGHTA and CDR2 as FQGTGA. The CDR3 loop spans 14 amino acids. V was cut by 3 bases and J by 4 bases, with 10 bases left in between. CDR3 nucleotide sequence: TGTGCCAGCAGCTTTTCTAGCCAGTACAATGAGCAGTTCTTC. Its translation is CASSFSSQYNEQFF.